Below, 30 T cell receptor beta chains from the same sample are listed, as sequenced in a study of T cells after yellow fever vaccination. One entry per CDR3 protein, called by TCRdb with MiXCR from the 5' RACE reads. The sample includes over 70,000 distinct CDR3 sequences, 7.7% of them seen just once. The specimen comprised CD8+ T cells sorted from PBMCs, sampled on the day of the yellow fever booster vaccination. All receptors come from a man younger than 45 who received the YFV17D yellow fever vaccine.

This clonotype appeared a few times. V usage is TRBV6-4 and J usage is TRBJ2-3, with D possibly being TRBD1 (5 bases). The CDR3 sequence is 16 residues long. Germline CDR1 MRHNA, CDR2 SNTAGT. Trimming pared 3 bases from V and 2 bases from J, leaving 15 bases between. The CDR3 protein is CASSENRGGTTDTQYF. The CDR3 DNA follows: TGTGCCAGCAGTGAAAATAGGGGCGGAACCACAGATACGCAGTATTTT.

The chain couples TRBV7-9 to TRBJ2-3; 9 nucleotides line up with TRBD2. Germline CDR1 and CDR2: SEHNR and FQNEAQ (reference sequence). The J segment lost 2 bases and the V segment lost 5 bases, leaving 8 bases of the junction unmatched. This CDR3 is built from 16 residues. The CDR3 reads CASSPSAGGTTDTQYF. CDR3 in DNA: TGTGCCAGCAGCCCTTCGGCGGGAGGGACCACAGATACGCAGTATTTT.

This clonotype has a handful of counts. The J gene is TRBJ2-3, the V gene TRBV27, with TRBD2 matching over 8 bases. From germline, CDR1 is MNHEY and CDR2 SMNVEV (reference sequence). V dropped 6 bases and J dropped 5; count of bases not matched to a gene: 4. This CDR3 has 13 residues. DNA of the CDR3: TGTGCCAGCAGCGGACTAGCAATAGATACGCAGTATTTT. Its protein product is CASSGLAIDTQYF.

The CDR3 reads CSDDSTSTDTQYF. The CDR3 nucleotides read TGCAGCGACGACAGCACCTCCACAGATACGCAGTATTTT. The genes are TRBV29-1 and TRBJ2-3; D possibly corresponds to TRBD1 (5 bases). Trimming pared 7 bases from V and 2 bases from J, leaving 13 bases between. The germline CDR1 and CDR2 sequences are SQVTM and ANQGSEA. The CDR3 extends over 13 amino acids.

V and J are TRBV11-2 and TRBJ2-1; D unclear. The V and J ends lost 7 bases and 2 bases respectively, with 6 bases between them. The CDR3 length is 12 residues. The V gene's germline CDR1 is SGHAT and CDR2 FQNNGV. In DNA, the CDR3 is TGTGCCAGCACCCTAGCCTACAATGAGCAGTTCTTC. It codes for CASTLAYNEQFF. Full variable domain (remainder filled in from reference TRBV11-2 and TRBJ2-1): EAGVAQSPRYKIIEKRQSVAFWCNPISGHATLYWYQQILGQGPKLLIQFQNNGVVDDSQLPKDRFSAERLKGVDSTLKIQPAKLEDSAVYLCASTLAYNEQFFGPGTRLTVL.

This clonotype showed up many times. The CDR3 DNA reads TGTGCCAGCAGTTTAGCCCGAGGGAACACCGGGGAGCTGTTTTTT. It is translated as CASSLARGNTGELFF. This sequence joins TRBV27 and TRBJ2-2; unclear D gene. Germline V CDR1 and CDR2: MNHEY, SMNVEV (reference sequence). With 2 bases removed from V and 1 base from J, the gap between germline ends came to 8 bases. This CDR3 spans 15 amino acids.

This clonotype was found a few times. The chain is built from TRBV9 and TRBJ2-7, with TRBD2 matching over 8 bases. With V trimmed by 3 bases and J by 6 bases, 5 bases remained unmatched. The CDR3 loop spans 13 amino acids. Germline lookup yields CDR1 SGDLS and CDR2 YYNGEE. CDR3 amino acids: CASSAGTSREQYF. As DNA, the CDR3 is TGTGCCAGCAGCGCGGGGACTAGTCGCGAGCAGTACTTC.

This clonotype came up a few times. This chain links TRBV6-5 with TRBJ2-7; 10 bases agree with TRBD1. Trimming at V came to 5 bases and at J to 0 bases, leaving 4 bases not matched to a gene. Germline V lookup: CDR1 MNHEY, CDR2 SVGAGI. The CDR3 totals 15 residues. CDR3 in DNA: TGTGCCAGCAGTCAGGGACAGGGGAGCTCCTACGAGCAGTACTTC. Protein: CASSQGQGSSYEQYF.

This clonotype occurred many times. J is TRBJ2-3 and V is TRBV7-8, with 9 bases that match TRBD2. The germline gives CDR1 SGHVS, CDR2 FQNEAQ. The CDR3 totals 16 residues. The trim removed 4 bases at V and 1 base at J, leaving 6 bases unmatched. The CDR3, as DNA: TGTGCCAGCAGCTACTCTAGCGGGAAGGGCACAGATACGCAGTATTTT. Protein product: CASSYSSGKGTDTQYF. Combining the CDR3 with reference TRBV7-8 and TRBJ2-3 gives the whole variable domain GAGVSQSPRYKVAKRGQDVALRCDPISGHVSLFWYQQALGQGPEFLTYFQNEAQLDKSGLPSDRFFAERPEGSVSTLKIQRTQQEDSAVYLCASSYSSGKGTDTQYFGPGTRLTVL.

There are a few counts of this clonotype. CDR3 nucleotides: TGCAGTGCTAGAGATAGTGGCAGGACCTCCTACGAGCAGTACTTC. This translates into CSARDSGRTSYEQYF. The V call is TRBV20-1, the J call TRBJ2-7; no definite D call. The CDR3 loop spans 15 amino acids. Trimming stripped 0 bases from V and 0 bases from J, with 12 bases between. Per the germline V gene, CDR1 is DFQATT and CDR2 is SNEGSKA (reference sequence).

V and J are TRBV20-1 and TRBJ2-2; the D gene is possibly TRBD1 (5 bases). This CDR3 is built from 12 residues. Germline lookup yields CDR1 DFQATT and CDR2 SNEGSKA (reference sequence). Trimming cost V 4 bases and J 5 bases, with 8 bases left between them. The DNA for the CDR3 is TGCAGTGCTATCCAGGGTACCGGGGAGCTGTTTTTT. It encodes CSAIQGTGELFF.

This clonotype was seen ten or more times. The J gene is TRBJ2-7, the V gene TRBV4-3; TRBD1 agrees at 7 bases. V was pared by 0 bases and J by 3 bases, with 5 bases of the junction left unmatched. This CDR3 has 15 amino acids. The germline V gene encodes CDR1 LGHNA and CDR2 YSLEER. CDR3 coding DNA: TGCGCCAGCAGCCAAGACAGGGGGTACTACTACGAGCAGTACTTC. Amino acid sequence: CASSQDRGYYYEQYF.

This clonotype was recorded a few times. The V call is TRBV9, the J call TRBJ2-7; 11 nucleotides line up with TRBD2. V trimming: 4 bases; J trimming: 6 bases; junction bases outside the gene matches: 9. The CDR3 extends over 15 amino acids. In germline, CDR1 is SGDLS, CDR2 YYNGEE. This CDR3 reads CASSSGTSGSIEQYF. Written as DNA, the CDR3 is TGTGCCAGCAGCTCCGGAACTAGCGGGAGTATCGAGCAGTACTTC.

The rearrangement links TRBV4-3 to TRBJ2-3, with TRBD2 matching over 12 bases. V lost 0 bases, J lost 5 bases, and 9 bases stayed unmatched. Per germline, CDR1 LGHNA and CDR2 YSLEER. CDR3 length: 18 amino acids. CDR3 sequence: CASSQDSRLAGELDTQYF. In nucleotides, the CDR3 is TGCGCCAGCAGCCAAGACAGTAGACTAGCGGGAGAGTTAGATACGCAGTATTTT.

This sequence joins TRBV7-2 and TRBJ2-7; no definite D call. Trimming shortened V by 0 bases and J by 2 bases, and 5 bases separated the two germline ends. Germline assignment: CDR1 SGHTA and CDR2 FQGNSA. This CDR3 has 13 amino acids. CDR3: CASSLAPAYEQYF. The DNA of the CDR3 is TGTGCCAGCAGCTTAGCGCCAGCCTACGAGCAGTACTTC.

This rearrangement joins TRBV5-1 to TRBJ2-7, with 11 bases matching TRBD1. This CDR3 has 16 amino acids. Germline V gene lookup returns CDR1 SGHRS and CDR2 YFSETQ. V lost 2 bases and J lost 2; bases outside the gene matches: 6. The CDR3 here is CASSFAGTGGAYEQYF. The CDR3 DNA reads TGCGCCAGCAGCTTCGCCGGGACAGGGGGGGCCTACGAGCAGTACTTC.

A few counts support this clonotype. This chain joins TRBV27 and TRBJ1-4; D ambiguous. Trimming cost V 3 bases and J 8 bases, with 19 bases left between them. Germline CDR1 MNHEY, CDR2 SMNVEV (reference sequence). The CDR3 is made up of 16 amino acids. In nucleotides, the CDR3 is TGTGCCAGCAGTTTGTACGCGAATTCTATGTGGGAAAAACTGTTTTTT. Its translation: CASSLYANSMWEKLFF.

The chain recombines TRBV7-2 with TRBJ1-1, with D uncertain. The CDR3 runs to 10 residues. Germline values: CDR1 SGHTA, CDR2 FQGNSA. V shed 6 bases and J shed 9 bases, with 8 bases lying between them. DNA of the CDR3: TGTGCCAGCAGGCGGGTTCAAGCTTTCTTT. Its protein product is CASRRVQAFF.

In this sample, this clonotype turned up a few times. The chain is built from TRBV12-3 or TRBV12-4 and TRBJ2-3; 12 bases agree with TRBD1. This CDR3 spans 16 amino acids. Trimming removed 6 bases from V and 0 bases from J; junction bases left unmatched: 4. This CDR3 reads CASSWGTGGSTDTQYF. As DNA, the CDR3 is TGTGCCAGCAGCTGGGGGACAGGGGGCAGCACAGATACGCAGTATTTT.

The CDR3 DNA is TGTGCCAGCAGTTCAATCGCGCAGGAGGCCTCCTCGGAGACCCAGTACTTC. This translates into CASSSIAQEASSETQYF. This chain uses TRBV6-2 or TRBV6-3 with TRBJ2-5; D is perhaps TRBD2 (5 bases). The CDR3 is 17 residues long. The V and J ends lost 4 bases and 5 bases respectively, with 23 bases between them. Per germline, CDR1 MNHEY and CDR2 SVGEGT.

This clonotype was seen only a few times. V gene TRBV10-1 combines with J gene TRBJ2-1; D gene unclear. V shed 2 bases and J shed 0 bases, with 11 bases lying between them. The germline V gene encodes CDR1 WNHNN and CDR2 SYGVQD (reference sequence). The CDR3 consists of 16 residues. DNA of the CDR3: TGCGCCAGCAGTGAGACACGATATAGCTCCTACAATGAGCAGTTCTTC. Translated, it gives CASSETRYSSYNEQFF.

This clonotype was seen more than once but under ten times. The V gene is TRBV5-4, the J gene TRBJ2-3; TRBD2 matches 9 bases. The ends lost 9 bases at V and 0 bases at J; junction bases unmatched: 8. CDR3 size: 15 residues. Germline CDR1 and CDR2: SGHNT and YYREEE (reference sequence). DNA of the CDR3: TGTGCCATCCGGCTGCTAGCGGGGAGCACAGATACGCAGTATTTT. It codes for CAIRLLAGSTDTQYF.

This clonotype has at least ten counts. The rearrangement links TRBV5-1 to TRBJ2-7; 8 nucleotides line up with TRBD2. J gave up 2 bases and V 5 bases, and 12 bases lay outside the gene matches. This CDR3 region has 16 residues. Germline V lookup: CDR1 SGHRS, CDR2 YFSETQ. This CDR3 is CASSPGGSGITYEQYF. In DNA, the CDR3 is TGCGCCAGCAGTCCGGGGGGTAGCGGGATTACCTACGAGCAGTACTTC.

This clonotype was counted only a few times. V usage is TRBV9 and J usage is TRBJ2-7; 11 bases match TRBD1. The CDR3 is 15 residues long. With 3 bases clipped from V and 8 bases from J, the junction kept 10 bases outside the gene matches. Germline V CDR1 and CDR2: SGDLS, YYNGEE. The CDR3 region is CASSAPGQGVGKQYF. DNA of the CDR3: TGTGCCAGCAGCGCCCCGGGACAGGGGGTGGGTAAGCAGTACTTC.

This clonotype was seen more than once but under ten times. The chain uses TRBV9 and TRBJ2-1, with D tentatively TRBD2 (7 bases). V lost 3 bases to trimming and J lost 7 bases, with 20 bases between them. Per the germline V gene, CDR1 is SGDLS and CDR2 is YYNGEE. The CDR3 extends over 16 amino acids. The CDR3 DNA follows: TGTGCCAGCAGCGGGGCGGGCGGGGGCTTCCTTAATGAGCAGTTCTTC. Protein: CASSGAGGGFLNEQFF.

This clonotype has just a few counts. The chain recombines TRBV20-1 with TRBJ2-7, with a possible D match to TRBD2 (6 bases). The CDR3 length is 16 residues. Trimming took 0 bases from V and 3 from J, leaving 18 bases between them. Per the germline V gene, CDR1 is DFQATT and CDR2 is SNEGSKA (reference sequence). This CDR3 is CSARDRLAGTFYEQYF. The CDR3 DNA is TGCAGTGCTAGAGACCGCCTGGCGGGGACCTTCTACGAGCAGTACTTC.

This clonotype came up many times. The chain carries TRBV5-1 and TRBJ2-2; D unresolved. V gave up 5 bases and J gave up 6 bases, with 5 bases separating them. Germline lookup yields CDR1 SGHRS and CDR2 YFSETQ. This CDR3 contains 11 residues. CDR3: CASSTSGELFF. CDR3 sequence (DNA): TGCGCCAGCAGTACGTCCGGGGAGCTGTTTTTT. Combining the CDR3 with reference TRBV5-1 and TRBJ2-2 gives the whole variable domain KAGVTQTPRYLIKTRGQQVTLSCSPISGHRSVSWYQQTPGQGLQFLFEYFSETQRNKGNFPGRFSGRQFSNSRSEMNVSTLELGDSALYLCASSTSGELFFGEGSRLTVL.

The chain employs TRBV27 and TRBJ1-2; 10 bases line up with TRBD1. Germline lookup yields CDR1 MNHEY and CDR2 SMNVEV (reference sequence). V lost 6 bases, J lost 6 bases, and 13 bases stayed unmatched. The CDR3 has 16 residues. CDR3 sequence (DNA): TGTGCCAGCAGCCTAAGCTTTTTGGGACAGGGGAATGGCTACACCTTC. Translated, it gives CASSLSFLGQGNGYTF.

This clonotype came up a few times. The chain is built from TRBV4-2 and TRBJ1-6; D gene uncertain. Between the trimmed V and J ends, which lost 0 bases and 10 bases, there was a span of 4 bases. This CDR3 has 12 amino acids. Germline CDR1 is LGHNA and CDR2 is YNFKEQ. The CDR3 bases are TGTGCCAGCAGCCAAGATTTGTCACCCCTCCACTTT. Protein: CASSQDLSPLHF.

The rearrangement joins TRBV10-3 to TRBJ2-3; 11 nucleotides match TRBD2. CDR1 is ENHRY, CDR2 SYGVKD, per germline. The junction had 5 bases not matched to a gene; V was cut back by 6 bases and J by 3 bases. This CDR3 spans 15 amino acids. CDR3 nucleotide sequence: TGTGCCATCAGAGAGGGACTAGCGGATACAGATACGCAGTATTTT. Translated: CAIREGLADTDTQYF.